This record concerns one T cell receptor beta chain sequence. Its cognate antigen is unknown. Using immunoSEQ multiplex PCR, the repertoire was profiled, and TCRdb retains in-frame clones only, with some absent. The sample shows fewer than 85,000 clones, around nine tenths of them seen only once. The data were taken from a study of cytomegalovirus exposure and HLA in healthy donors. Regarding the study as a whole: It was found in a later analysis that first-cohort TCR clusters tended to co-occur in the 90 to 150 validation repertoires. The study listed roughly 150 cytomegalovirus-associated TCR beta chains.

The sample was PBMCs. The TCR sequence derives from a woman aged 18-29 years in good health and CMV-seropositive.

CDR3 protein: CSVSNRDRGYNEQFF. The CDR3 bases are TGCAGCGTCTCCAACCGGGACAGGGGATACAATGAGCAGTTCTTC. The chain carries TRBV29-1 and TRBJ2-1; TRBD1 agrees at 10 bases. This CDR3 is 15 amino acids long. Per the germline V gene, CDR1 is SQVTM and CDR2 is ANQGSEA. J gave up 4 bases and V 6 bases, and 9 bases lay outside the gene matches.